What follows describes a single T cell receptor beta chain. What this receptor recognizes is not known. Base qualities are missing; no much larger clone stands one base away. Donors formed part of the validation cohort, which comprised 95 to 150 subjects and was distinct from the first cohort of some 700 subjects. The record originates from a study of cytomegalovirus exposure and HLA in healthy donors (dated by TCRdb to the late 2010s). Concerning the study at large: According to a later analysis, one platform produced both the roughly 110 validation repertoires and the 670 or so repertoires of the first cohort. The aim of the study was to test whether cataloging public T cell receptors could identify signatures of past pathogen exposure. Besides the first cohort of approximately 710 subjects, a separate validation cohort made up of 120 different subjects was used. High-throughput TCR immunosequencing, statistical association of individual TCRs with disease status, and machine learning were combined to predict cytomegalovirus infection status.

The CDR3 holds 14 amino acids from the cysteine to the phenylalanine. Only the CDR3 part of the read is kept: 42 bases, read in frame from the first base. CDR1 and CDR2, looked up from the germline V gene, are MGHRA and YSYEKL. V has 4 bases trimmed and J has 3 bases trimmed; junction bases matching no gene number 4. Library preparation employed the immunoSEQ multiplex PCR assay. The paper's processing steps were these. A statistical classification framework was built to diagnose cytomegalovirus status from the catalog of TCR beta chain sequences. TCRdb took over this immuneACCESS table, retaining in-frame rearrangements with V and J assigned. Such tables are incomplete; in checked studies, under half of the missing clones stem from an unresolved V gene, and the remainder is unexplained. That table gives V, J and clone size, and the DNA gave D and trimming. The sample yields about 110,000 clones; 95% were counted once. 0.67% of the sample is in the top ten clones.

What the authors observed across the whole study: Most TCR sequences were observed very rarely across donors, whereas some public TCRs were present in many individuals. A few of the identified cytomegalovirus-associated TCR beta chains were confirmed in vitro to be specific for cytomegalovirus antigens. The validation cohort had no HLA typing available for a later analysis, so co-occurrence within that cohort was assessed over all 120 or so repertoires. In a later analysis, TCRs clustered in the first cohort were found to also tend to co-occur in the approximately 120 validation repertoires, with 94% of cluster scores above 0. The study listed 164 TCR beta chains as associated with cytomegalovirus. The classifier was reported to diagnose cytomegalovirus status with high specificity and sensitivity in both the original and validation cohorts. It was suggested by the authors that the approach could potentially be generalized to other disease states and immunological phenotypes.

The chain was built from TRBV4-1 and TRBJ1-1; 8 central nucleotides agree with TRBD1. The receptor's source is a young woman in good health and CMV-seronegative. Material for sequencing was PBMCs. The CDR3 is CASSRGQGDTEAFF. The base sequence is TGCGCCAGCAGCCGAGGACAGGGAGACACTGAAGCTTTCTTT.